A selection of T cell receptor beta chains follows, all from one sample in a study of T cells in Graves' hyperthyroidism and ophthalmopathy. TCRdb called the multiplex PCR reads again in MiXCR, with one record for every CDR3 protein. Of about 340,000 distinct CDR3 sequences detected, about 20% appear once; the ten largest clones hold 45% to 50%. Sequencing was carried out using blood. The receptors shown here come from a woman aged 45-60 years with Graves' hyperthyroidism. CDR3s include the opening cysteine and the closing phenylalanine or tryptophan. Each record gives: clone size, J gene, V gene, D gene, CDR3 DNA, CDR3 protein. D genes are given only for firm matches. A clone size is listed for some rows: how often the clone was seen (once, few, many), or a class if it is expanded.

abundance: -; j_gene: TRBJ2-7; v_gene: TRBV7-9; d_gene: -; CDR3nt: TGTGCCAGCAGCATCCCCTGGGGAGAGCAGTACTTC; CDR3aa: CASSIPWGEQYF
abundance: many; j_gene: TRBJ1-1; v_gene: TRBV3-1; d_gene: -; CDR3nt: TGTGCCAGCAGCCAACGCCCCGGGACGGCGAACACTGAAGCTTTCTTT; CDR3aa: CASSQRPGTANTEAFF
abundance: few; j_gene: TRBJ2-3; v_gene: TRBV6-1; d_gene: TRBD2; CDR3nt: TGTGCCAGCAGCTTCGGACTAGCGGGAGGTAGGACAGATACGCAGTATTTT; CDR3aa: CASSFGLAGGRTDTQYF
abundance: many; j_gene: TRBJ1-2; v_gene: TRBV6-5; d_gene: -; CDR3nt: TGTGCCAGCAGTTACTCGAGATTGGGGTCGGGCTATGGCTACACCTTC; CDR3aa: CASSYSRLGSGYGYTF
abundance: -; j_gene: TRBJ1-5; v_gene: TRBV2; d_gene: -; CDR3nt: TGTGCTAGTGGGAGTGGCAATCAGCCCCAGCATTTT; CDR3aa: CASGSGNQPQHF
abundance: many; j_gene: TRBJ2-1; v_gene: TRBV5-1; d_gene: TRBD2; CDR3nt: TGCGCCAGCAGCTTGGTACTAGCGGAGTCCTACAATGAGCAGTTCTTC; CDR3aa: CASSLVLAESYNEQFF
abundance: many; j_gene: TRBJ2-3; v_gene: TRBV6-2/TRBV6-3; d_gene: -; CDR3nt: TGTGCCAGCAGTTACCATTCCGGCGCCTACGATACGCAGTATTTT; CDR3aa: CASSYHSGAYDTQYF
abundance: many; j_gene: TRBJ1-5; v_gene: TRBV30; d_gene: -; CDR3nt: TGTGCCTGGAATCGTAGGGACAAGAACCAGCCCCAGCATTTT; CDR3aa: CAWNRRDKNQPQHF
abundance: few; j_gene: TRBJ1-1; v_gene: TRBV19; d_gene: TRBD1; CDR3nt: TGTGCCTCGCGGGACAGGGAAGCTTTCTTT; CDR3aa: CASRDREAFF
abundance: many; j_gene: TRBJ2-7; v_gene: TRBV7-9; d_gene: -; CDR3nt: TGTGCCAGCAGCTCCCCGGGAACCCGGGGCGAGCAGTACTTC; CDR3aa: CASSSPGTRGEQYF
abundance: few; j_gene: TRBJ1-2; v_gene: TRBV19; d_gene: -; CDR3nt: TGTGCCAGTAGTAGGCCGGACGGCCTGTATGGCTACACCTTC; CDR3aa: CASSRPDGLYGYTF
abundance: few; j_gene: TRBJ2-2; v_gene: TRBV11-3; d_gene: -; CDR3nt: TGTGCCAGCAGCGACGGCCCTCTGGCCGGGGAGCTGTTTTTT; CDR3aa: CASSDGPLAGELFF
abundance: -; j_gene: TRBJ1-2; v_gene: TRBV18; d_gene: -; CDR3nt: TGTGCCAGCTCACCACGCCAGGGTGACGGCTACACCTTC; CDR3aa: CASSPRQGDGYTF
abundance: many; j_gene: TRBJ2-1; v_gene: TRBV2; d_gene: TRBD1; CDR3nt: TGTGCCAGCAGTGAATTGGGACAGGGGTCTAAGCAGTTCTTC; CDR3aa: CASSELGQGSKQFF
abundance: many; j_gene: TRBJ2-1; v_gene: TRBV27; d_gene: -; CDR3nt: TGTGCCAGCATGGCTAGTGAAGGGAATGAGCAGTTCTTC; CDR3aa: CASMASEGNEQFF
abundance: -; j_gene: TRBJ1-5; v_gene: TRBV27; d_gene: -; CDR3nt: TGTGCCAGCAGTTTACCCGGGACTTTTTTGGCTGAGCCCCAGCATTTT; CDR3aa: CASSLPGTFLAEPQHF
abundance: few; j_gene: TRBJ2-7; v_gene: TRBV20-1; d_gene: TRBD2; CDR3nt: TGCAGTGCTACCCGACTAGCGGCCTCCTACGAGCAGTACTTC; CDR3aa: CSATRLAASYEQYF
abundance: -; j_gene: TRBJ2-5; v_gene: TRBV10-3; d_gene: -; CDR3nt: TGTGCCATCAGTTCTGGGGCTCAAGAGACCCAGTACTTC; CDR3aa: CAISSGAQETQYF
abundance: -; j_gene: TRBJ2-3; v_gene: TRBV27; d_gene: TRBD1; CDR3nt: TGTGCCAGCAGTTTATTGGGACAGGGAACAGATACGCAGTATTTT; CDR3aa: CASSLLGQGTDTQYF
abundance: few; j_gene: TRBJ1-6; v_gene: TRBV5-1; d_gene: TRBD1; CDR3nt: TGCGCCAGCAGCTTGTCGGACAGGAGTTCACCCCTCCACTTT; CDR3aa: CASSLSDRSSPLHF
abundance: many; j_gene: TRBJ1-6; v_gene: TRBV15; d_gene: -; CDR3nt: TGTGCCACCAGCAGAGATAGTAGGGGCGCCAATTCACCCCTCCACTTT; CDR3aa: CATSRDSRGANSPLHF
abundance: -; j_gene: TRBJ2-1; v_gene: TRBV7-2; d_gene: TRBD2; CDR3nt: TGTGCCAGCAGCTCTACTAGCGGGAGGGGTTACAATGAGCAGTTCTTC; CDR3aa: CASSSTSGRGYNEQFF